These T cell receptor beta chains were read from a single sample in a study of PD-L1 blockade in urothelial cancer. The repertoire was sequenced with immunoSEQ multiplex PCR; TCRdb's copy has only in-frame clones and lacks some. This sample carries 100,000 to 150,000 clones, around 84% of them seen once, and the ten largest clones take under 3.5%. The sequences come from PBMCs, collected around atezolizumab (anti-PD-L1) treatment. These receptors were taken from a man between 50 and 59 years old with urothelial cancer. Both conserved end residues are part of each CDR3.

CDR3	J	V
CASSVGTGRRAYEQYF	TRBJ2-7	TRBV7-9
CASSEALIVISDEQFF	TRBJ2-1	TRBV2
CASSLGSGSSNTGELFF	TRBJ2-2	TRBV5-1
CAWGSGGAETQYF	TRBJ2-5	TRBV30
CASSLGSSGNAGYEQYF	TRBJ2-7	TRBV27
CASSVGRLQETQYF	TRBJ2-5	TRBV9
CASSLSTATNEKLFF	TRBJ1-4	TRBV28
CASSTGTSGWYEQYF	TRBJ2-7	TRBV10-2
CASSPSGLEQYF	TRBJ2-7	TRBV6-5
CASSSRANTEAFF	TRBJ1-1	TRBV2
CASSFSGTGVADTQYF	TRBJ2-3	TRBV11-2
CASSLEGLYNEQFF	TRBJ2-1	TRBV27
CASSMGIKTGENTEAFF	TRBJ1-1	TRBV19
CASSPGTWAADTQYF	TRBJ2-3	TRBV7-9
CASSEASGTGKNIQYF	TRBJ2-4	TRBV5-1
CASCPGDSSPLHF	TRBJ1-6	TRBV2
CAISPGLAGQETQYF	TRBJ2-5	TRBV10-3
CASSFLGTGEAGYTF	TRBJ1-2	TRBV28
CSAELAPSYEQYF	TRBJ2-7	TRBV29-1
CATAPTSGQETQYF	TRBJ2-5	TRBV27
CASSLGLASETQYF	TRBJ2-5	TRBV5-1
CAWSGQGSGANVLTF	TRBJ2-6	TRBV30
CASSIPGQGGNQPQHF	TRBJ1-5	TRBV21-1
CASSLDRGRGYEQYF	TRBJ2-7	TRBV5-1
CASSLQITDTQYF	TRBJ2-3	TRBV23-1
CATRGIRGMNTEAFF	TRBJ1-1	TRBV15
CASSGRGMNTEAFF	TRBJ1-1	TRBV6-6
CASSLVAGVKDTQYF	TRBJ2-3	TRBV5-1
CASSRQGASTSSYNSPLHF	TRBJ1-6	TRBV27
CASSTPWAGVGTGELFF	TRBJ2-2	TRBV7-9
CASGLGLAGRPGELFF	TRBJ2-2	TRBV12-5
CASSLEVRGLAGLYEQYF	TRBJ2-7	TRBV7-2
CASSPRLAASSYNEQFF	TRBJ2-1	TRBV5-1
CASSKRQVIPAEAFF	TRBJ1-1	TRBV28
CASTLTATNEKLFF	TRBJ1-4	TRBV6-5
CASSPRRQETQYF	TRBJ2-5	TRBV18
CASSQKWEDKFF	TRBJ2-1	TRBV4-2
CASSSSGDTISSGAFF	TRBJ1-1	TRBV5-6
CASSPREWDGYTF	TRBJ1-2	TRBV11-2
CASSRAGEGEKLFF	TRBJ1-4	TRBV4-1